This is a list of T cell receptor beta chains from one sample in a study of T cells after yellow fever vaccination. TCRdb used MiXCR to reprocess the 5' RACE reads, holding one entry per CDR3 protein. The table lists 250,000 to 350,000 distinct CDR3 sequences, around 4.5% of them singletons. Material: PBMCs, obtained 15 days after the yellow fever booster vaccination. The receptors stem from a man between 18 and 35 years old who received the YFV17D yellow fever vaccine. CDR3s include the opening cysteine and the closing phenylalanine or tryptophan. A D gene is named only where the DNA matches it firmly. Clone size, where shown, is once, few, many, or a class for clones that have expanded.

V gene	clone size	D gene	J gene	CDR3 DNA	CDR3 protein
TRBV12-3/TRBV12-4	many	NA	TRBJ2-5	TGTGCCAGCAGTTTCACTAGGGGTGCGACCCAGTACTTC	CASSFTRGATQYF
TRBV15	few	NA	TRBJ2-6	TGTGCCACCAGCAGAGTTGAGGGCCTAGGGGCCAACGTCCTGACTTTC	CATSRVEGLGANVLTF
TRBV19	NA	NA	TRBJ2-7	TGTGCCAGTAGTATGGGCGTCGGGGCGGGGGAGCAGTACTTC	CASSMGVGAGEQYF
TRBV6-1	many	TRBD1	TRBJ2-5	TGTGCCAGCAGTGGCCGGGACAGGGGGTTTCTGGAGACCCAGTACTTC	CASSGRDRGFLETQYF
TRBV5-1	few	NA	TRBJ2-2	TGCGCCAGCAGCTTTTTAGCCAGGAACACCGGGGAGCTGTTTTTT	CASSFLARNTGELFF
TRBV4-1	NA	NA	TRBJ1-2	TGCGCCAGCAGCCAAGTTTACGGAGGGAACTATGGCTACACCTTC	CASSQVYGGNYGYTF
TRBV18	many	NA	TRBJ1-1	TGTGCCAGCTCACCAGGGCTGGCAGGGGTGAACACTGAAGCTTTCTTT	CASSPGLAGVNTEAFF
TRBV4-3	few	TRBD1	TRBJ1-5	TGCGCCAGCAGCCAAGTTCAGGGGGACAATCAGCCCCAGCATTTT	CASSQVQGDNQPQHF
TRBV19	few	NA	TRBJ2-5	TGTGCCAGTAGTCCTCAAGGCGTCGGAGAGACCCAGTACTTC	CASSPQGVGETQYF
TRBV6-2/TRBV6-3	NA	NA	TRBJ2-3	TGTGCCAGTACCCCCTGGGAAATAAGCACAGATACGCAGTATTTT	CASTPWEISTDTQYF
TRBV7-6	few	TRBD1	TRBJ2-6	TGTGCCAGCAGCCGAGGACAGGGGAACTCTGGGGCCAACGTCCTGACTTTC	CASSRGQGNSGANVLTF
TRBV5-6	NA	NA	TRBJ2-1	TGTGCCAGCAGCTTTTCGCGGGGGCTAGGTGAGCAGTTCTTC	CASSFSRGLGEQFF
TRBV9	many	NA	TRBJ2-4	TGTGCCAGCAGCCCCGCAGGGGTCAGAAACATTCAGTACTTC	CASSPAGVRNIQYF
TRBV7-2	many	NA	TRBJ2-5	TGTGCCAGCAGCGGGGGGGCGGTGGAGACCCAGTACTTC	CASSGGAVETQYF
TRBV7-3	many	TRBD1	TRBJ1-1	TGTGCCAGCAGCCTTTACAGGGGAAGGAACACTGAAGCTTTCTTT	CASSLYRGRNTEAFF
TRBV27	NA	NA	TRBJ2-3	TGTGCCAGCAGTTCGCCGACAGGAACAGATACGCAGTATTTT	CASSSPTGTDTQYF
TRBV20-1	many	NA	TRBJ1-1	TGCAGTGCTATTCGGGGGCAGGGGAGCACTGAAGCTTTCTTT	CSAIRGQGSTEAFF
TRBV4-1	many	NA	TRBJ2-1	TGCGCCAGCAGCCAAGGAAAGGGTAATGAGCAGTTCTTC	CASSQGKGNEQFF
TRBV7-6	few	NA	TRBJ1-2	TGTGCCAGCAGCCCGCTCCGGGACGAGGATGGCTACACCTTC	CASSPLRDEDGYTF
TRBV6-5	NA	TRBD1	TRBJ2-3	TGTGCCAGCAGGACCGGGACAGGGTTCGCGGATACGCAGTATTTT	CASRTGTGFADTQYF
TRBV7-9	many	NA	TRBJ2-1	TGTGCCAGCAGCTCTACTAGCTATGAGCAGTTCTTC	CASSSTSYEQFF
TRBV18	many	NA	TRBJ2-1	TGTGCCAGCTCACCCCTTAACCCGAAGGGGTTCTTC	CASSPLNPKGFF
TRBV5-1	once	NA	TRBJ2-5	TGCGCCAGCAGCTTGTTGTGGGTTGGGGGGACCCAGTACTTC	CASSLLWVGGTQYF
TRBV6-2/TRBV6-3	NA	NA	TRBJ1-5	TGTGCCAGCAGTCTCGGACAGCTGAATCAGCCCCAGCATTTT	CASSLGQLNQPQHF
TRBV20-1	few	NA	TRBJ2-2	TGCAGTGCTAGTAATGACGGGGGGAACACCGGGGAGCTGTTTTTT	CSASNDGGNTGELFF